This T cell receptor beta chain comes out of a study of CD8 T cells in ankylosing spondylitis. The germline gives CDR1 SGHRS, CDR2 YFSETQ. V dropped 2 bases and J dropped 4 bases, with 12 bases sitting between them. CDR3 length: 14 amino acids. TCRdb used MiXCR to reprocess the 5' RACE reads, holding one entry per CDR3 protein. The sample has around 770,000 distinct CDR3 sequences; roughly 10% are singletons. Overall study results and limits: What seemed typical of ankylosing spondylitis blood was a TCR beta motif built from about eight highly homologous variants.

This clonotype was found many times. Its antigen is unknown. The clonotype originates from a male donor with ankylosing spondylitis. V gene TRBV5-1 combines with J gene TRBJ1-2; D remains unclear. Sample: blood, either unsorted or a sorted T cell fraction (not recorded which). Here the CDR3 reads CASSLGTDPYGYTF. Written as DNA, the CDR3 is TGCGCCAGCAGCTTAGGTACAGACCCCTATGGCTACACCTTC.